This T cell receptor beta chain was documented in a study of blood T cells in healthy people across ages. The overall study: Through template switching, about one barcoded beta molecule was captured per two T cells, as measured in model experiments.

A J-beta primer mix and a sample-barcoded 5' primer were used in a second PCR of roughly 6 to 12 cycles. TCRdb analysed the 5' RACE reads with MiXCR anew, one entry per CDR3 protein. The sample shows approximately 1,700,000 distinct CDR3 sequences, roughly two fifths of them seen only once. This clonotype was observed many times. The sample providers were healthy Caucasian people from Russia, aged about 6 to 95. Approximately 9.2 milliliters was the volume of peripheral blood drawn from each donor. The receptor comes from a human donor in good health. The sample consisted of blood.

The CDR3 here is CASSLNLQTGGMETQYF. The CDR3 DNA reads as TGTGCCAGCAGCTTAAACTTACAGACAGGGGGCATGGAGACCCAGTACTTC. The rearrangement joins TRBV7-2 to TRBJ2-5; 10 nucleotides agree with TRBD1. Germline V gene lookup returns CDR1 SGHTA and CDR2 FQGNSA. Trimming at V came to 2 bases and at J to 5 bases, leaving 11 bases not matched to a gene. This CDR3 has 17 amino acids.